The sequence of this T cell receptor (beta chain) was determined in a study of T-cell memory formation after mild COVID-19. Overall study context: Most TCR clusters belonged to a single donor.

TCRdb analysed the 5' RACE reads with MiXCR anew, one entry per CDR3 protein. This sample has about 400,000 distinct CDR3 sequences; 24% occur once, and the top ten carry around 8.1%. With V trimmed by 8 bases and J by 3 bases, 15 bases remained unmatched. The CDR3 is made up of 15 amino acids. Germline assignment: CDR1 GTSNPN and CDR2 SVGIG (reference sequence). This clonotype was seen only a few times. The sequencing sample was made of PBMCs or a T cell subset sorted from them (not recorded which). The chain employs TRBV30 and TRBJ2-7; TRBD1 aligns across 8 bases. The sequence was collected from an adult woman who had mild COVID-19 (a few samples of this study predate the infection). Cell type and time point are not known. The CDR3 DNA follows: TGTGCCCCCAGACAGGGGTCTTCTGACAGCTACGAGCAGTACTTC. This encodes CAPRQGSSDSYEQYF.